This T cell receptor (beta chain) was sequenced during a study of radiation and T cells in renal cell carcinoma. In the study overall: Nephrectomy followed 15 Gy stereotactic body radiation by 4 weeks. Overall study findings and caveats: In blood, top tumor clones expanded by 2 weeks, shrinking by 4.

To note about this clone: Its target is unknown.

Germline CDR1 and CDR2: GTSNPN and SVGIG (reference sequence). The CDR3 is 15 amino acids. The ends were cut back, 5 bases at V and 5 bases at J, with 19 bases in the middle. Indicated time point: baseline pretreatment blood. The treatment denotes: 15 Gy SBRT to primary tumor, nephrectomy 4 weeks later. Only in-frame clones appear in the TCRdb table, and some are missing; sequencing was by immunoSEQ multiplex PCR. The sample yields approximately 51,000 clones, approximately 83% seen once. This chain connects TRBV30 to TRBJ2-1; D unresolved. This receptor was obtained from a woman in her 70s with renal cell carcinoma. Sample: blood, taken from a patient whose treatment included radiotherapy and nephrectomy. CDR3 DNA: TGTGCCTGGGTTCCTTCGCCAGTATTTCACAATGAGCAGTTCTTC. Amino acid sequence: CAWVPSPVFHNEQFF.